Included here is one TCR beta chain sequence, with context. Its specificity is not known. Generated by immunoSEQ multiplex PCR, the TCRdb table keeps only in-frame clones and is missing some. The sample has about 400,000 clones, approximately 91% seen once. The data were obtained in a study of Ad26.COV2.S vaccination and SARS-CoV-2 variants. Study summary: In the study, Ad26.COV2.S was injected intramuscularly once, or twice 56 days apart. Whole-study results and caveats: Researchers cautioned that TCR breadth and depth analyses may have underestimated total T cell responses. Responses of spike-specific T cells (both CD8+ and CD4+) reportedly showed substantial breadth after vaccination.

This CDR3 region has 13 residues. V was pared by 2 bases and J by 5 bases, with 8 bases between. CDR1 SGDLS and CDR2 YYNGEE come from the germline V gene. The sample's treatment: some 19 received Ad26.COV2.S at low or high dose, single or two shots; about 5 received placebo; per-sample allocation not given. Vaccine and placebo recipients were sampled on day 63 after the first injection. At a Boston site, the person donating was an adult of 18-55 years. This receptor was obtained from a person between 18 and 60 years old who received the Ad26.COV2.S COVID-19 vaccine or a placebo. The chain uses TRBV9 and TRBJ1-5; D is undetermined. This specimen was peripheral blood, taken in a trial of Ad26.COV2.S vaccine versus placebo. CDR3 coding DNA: TGTGCCAGCAGCGTGGCGTCCCATCAGCCCCAGCATTTT. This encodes CASSVASHQPQHF.